This T cell receptor (beta chain) was recovered during a study of blood T cell repertoires in COVID-19. At the level of the study: Collection of acute and convalescent COVID-19 samples took place in the United States, Italy and Spain. Nucleic acid was either cDNA or gDNA, and it came from T cells, B-cell-depleted T cells, or PBMCs.

Researchers sorted participants into cohorts using their self-reported clinical history. The CDR3 loop spans 14 amino acids. The V gene end was trimmed by 9 bases and the J gene end by 7 bases; junction bases not matched to a gene: 10. Germline-derived CDR1 and CDR2 are LNHDA and SQIVND (reference sequence). Original processing notes: Estimation of nucleated cell counts relied on the amplification of reference gene primers. Profiling relied on immunoSEQ multiplex PCR, and the TCRdb table lists in-frame clones only, not all of them. That table supplies the V and J calls and clone size; D and trimming were determined from the DNA. The sample shows under 200,000 clones, 88% of them seen only once.

The sample was PBMCs or T cells enriched from blood (not recorded which). The TCR comes from a woman aged 50 to 65 who had recovered from COVID-19. This sequence joins TRBV19 and TRBJ1-5; 9 bases align to TRBD1. CDR3 sequence: CASRGQGSEQPQHF. The CDR3 nucleotides are TGTGCCAGCAGAGGACAGGGGTCGGAACAGCCCCAGCATTTT.